The 11 T cell receptor beta chains given below trace back to one sample, sequenced in a study of T cells after yellow fever vaccination. One entry per CDR3 protein results from TCRdb running MiXCR on the 5' RACE reads. The sample yields about 120,000 distinct CDR3 sequences, approximately 8.4% seen once. The sequences come from CD8+ T cells sorted from PBMCs, collected 45 days after the yellow fever booster vaccination. Receptors originate from a man under 40 who received the YFV17D yellow fever vaccine.

This clonotype came up many times. V usage is TRBV6-6 and J usage is TRBJ2-7, with D unresolved. The CDR3 consists of 13 residues. The germline V and J ends were trimmed by 0 bases and 4 bases, with 7 bases remaining between them. Germline V gene lookup returns CDR1 MNHNY and CDR2 SVGAGI (reference sequence). The chain's CDR3 is CASSYSSNYEQYF. The CDR3 DNA reads TGTGCCAGCAGTTACTCTTCGAATTACGAGCAGTACTTC.

The chain has TRBV15 and TRBJ2-5; 9 nucleotides agree with TRBD2. Germline-derived CDR1 and CDR2 are LNHNV and YYDKDF (reference sequence). The trim removed 0 bases at V and 5 bases at J, leaving 10 bases unmatched. The CDR3 runs to 17 residues. CDR3 loop: CATSRDEQREDSETQYF. The CDR3 nucleotides read TGTGCCACCAGCAGAGATGAGCAGCGGGAGGATTCCGAGACCCAGTACTTC. Full variable domain (outside the CDR3, taken from reference TRBV15 and TRBJ2-5): DAMVIQNPRYQVTQFGKPVTLSCSQTLNHNVMYWYQQKSSQAPKLLFHYYDKDFNNEADTPDNFQSRRPNTSFCFLDIRSPGLGDTAMYLCATSRDEQREDSETQYFGPGTRLLVL.

About this clonotype itself: A much larger clone differs from this one at a single base, so this may be a read error. The chain has TRBV7-2 and TRBJ1-2, with D tentatively TRBD1 (5 bases). Trimming took off 3 bases at V and 9 bases at J, with 8 bases between the two ends. In germline, CDR1 is SGHTA, CDR2 FQGNSA. The CDR3 is 11 amino acids. CDR3 coding DNA: TGTGCCAGCAGCTTTTGGGGCTGCTACACCTTC. Translation gives CASSFWGCYTF.

The table lists this clonotype with many counts. V is TRBV25-1 and J is TRBJ1-1, with 9 bases fitting TRBD1. After removal of 8 bases from V and 0 bases from J, the junction contained 13 bases not matched to a gene. The CDR3 consists of 17 residues. Germline V CDR1 and CDR2: MGHDK, SYGVNS. The CDR3 region is CASSSLLGTGMNTEAFF. CDR3 nucleotide sequence: TGTGCCAGCTCGTCCCTTCTAGGGACAGGGATGAACACTGAAGCTTTCTTT.

The table lists this clonotype with a few counts. The J gene is TRBJ2-3, the V gene TRBV29-1; no clear D gene. The CDR3 covers 11 residues. Trimming stripped 8 bases from V and 5 bases from J, with 11 bases between. Germline-derived CDR1 and CDR2 are SQVTM and ANQGSEA. CDR3 nucleotides: TGCAGCCCCCTCTGGGAAGATACGCAGTATTTT. Amino acid sequence: CSPLWEDTQYF.

In this sample, this clonotype turned up a few times. J is TRBJ2-3 and V is TRBV12-3 or TRBV12-4; TRBD2 agrees at 9 bases. Trimming removed 5 bases from V and 2 bases from J; junction bases left unmatched: 8. This CDR3 comprises 16 residues. The CDR3 loop reads CASSGGPSGITDTQYF. The CDR3 DNA reads as TGTGCCAGCAGTGGCGGTCCTAGCGGGATCACAGATACGCAGTATTTT.

This clonotype occurred many times. This sequence joins TRBV11-1 and TRBJ2-6; D not resolved. Trimming took off 2 bases at V and 1 base at J, with 15 bases between the two ends. From germline, CDR1 is SGHAT and CDR2 FQDESV (reference sequence). The CDR3 is made up of 18 amino acids. CDR3: CASSLPHFQESGANVLTF. CDR3 bases: TGTGCCAGCAGCTTACCCCATTTCCAGGAATCTGGGGCCAACGTCCTGACTTTC.

This clonotype was seen many times. The chain employs TRBV10-3 and TRBJ2-1; D ambiguous. CDR1 and CDR2 from the germline V gene are ENHRY and SYGVKD. This CDR3 is built from 14 residues. V lost 4 bases, J lost 7 bases, and 14 bases lay in between. DNA for the CDR3: TGTGCCATCAGTGTCGGCCTGCGTCTGAATGAGCAGTTCTTC. Translation: CAISVGLRLNEQFF.

In this sample, this clonotype turned up a few times. The chain links TRBV7-6 to TRBJ2-5; 7 bases are shared with TRBD2. This CDR3 is built from 15 residues. V lost 3 bases and J lost 1; bases outside the gene matches: 5. Germline V gives CDR1 SGHVS, CDR2 FNYEAQ. The CDR3 loop is CASSFGGSPQETQYF. The CDR3 DNA sequence: TGTGCCAGCAGCTTCGGCGGGAGTCCCCAAGAGACCCAGTACTTC.

This clonotype came up many times. The chain joins TRBV4-2 to TRBJ2-7; TRBD1 is a possible D gene (5 bases). The CDR3 has 15 residues. CDR1 and CDR2 from the germline V gene are LGHNA and YNFKEQ. V was trimmed by 3 bases and J by 0 bases, leaving 12 bases between them. The CDR3 DNA reads TGTGCCAGCAGCCACCTGGACACTAACTCCTACGAGCAGTACTTC. The encoded protein is CASSHLDTNSYEQYF.

V and J are TRBV27 and TRBJ2-7; tentatively, D is TRBD1 (6 bases). The CDR3 runs 13 residues. Germline assignment: CDR1 MNHEY and CDR2 SMNVEV (reference sequence). With 5 bases removed from V and 3 bases from J, the gap between germline ends came to 11 bases. The CDR3 sequence: CASSLGQHYEQYF. The CDR3 nucleotides are TGTGCCAGCAGTCTAGGACAGCACTACGAGCAGTACTTC.